This TCR beta chain is from a study of blood T cell repertoires in COVID-19. Study as a whole: Sources were T cells, B-cell-depleted T cells, or PBMCs; the material itself was cDNA or gDNA.

Germline loops: CDR1 SGHRS, CDR2 YFSETQ. This CDR3 spans 15 amino acids. V lost 3 bases, J lost 0 bases, and 3 bases stayed unmatched. As originally analysed: Reference gene primer amplification gave estimated nucleated cell counts. Using immunoSEQ multiplex PCR, the repertoire was profiled, and TCRdb retains in-frame clones only, with some absent. V and J calls and clone size are as listed in that table; D and trimming were resolved from the DNA. The table shows about 230,000 clones, with less than 85% occurring only once. The chain employs TRBV5-1 and TRBJ1-3; TRBD1 agrees at 7 bases. Sequencing was performed on peripheral blood. The source of this sequence is a woman in her sixties or seventies with active or convalescent COVID-19. Here the CDR3 DNA reads TGCGCCAGCAGCTACGGGACAGACTCTGGAAACACCATATATTTT. Amino acid sequence: CASSYGTDSGNTIYF. Looking up the rest from reference TRBV5-1 and TRBJ1-3 gives the full variable domain: KAGVTQTPRYLIKTRGQQVTLSCSPISGHRSVSWYQQTPGQGLQFLFEYFSETQRNKGNFPGRFSGRQFSNSRSEMNVSTLELGDSALYLCASSYGTDSGNTIYFGEGSWLTVV.